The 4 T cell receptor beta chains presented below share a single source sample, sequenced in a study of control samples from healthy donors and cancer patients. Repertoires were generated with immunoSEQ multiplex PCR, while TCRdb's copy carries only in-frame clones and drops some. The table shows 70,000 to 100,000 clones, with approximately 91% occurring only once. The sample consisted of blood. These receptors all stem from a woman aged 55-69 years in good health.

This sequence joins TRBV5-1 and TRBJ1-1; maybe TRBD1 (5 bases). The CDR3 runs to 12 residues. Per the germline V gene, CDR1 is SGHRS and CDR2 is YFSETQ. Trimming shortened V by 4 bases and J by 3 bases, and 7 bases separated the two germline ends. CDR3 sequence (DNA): TGCGCCAGCAGCGCGGGGGACACTGAAGCTTTCTTT. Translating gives CASSAGDTEAFF.

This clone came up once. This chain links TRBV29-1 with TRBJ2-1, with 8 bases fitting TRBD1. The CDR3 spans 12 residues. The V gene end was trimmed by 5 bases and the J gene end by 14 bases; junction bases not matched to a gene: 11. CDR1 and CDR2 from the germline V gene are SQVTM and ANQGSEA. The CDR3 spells CSVMDRAQQEFF. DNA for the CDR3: TGCAGCGTTATGGACAGGGCACAGCAAGAGTTCTTC.

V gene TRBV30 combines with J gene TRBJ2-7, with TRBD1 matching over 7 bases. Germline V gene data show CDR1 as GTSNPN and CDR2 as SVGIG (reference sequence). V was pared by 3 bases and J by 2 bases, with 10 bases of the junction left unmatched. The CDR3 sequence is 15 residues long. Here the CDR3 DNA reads TGTGCCTGGAGCCCTTACAGGGGACGTCCCTACGAGCAGTACTTC. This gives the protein CAWSPYRGRPYEQYF.

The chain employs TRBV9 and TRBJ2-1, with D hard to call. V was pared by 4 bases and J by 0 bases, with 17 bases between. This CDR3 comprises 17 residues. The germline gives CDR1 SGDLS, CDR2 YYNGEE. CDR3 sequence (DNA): TGTGCCAGCAGCCCCTACTCGACATCGGGCTCCTACAATGAGCAGTTCTTC. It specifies CASSPYSTSGSYNEQFF.